Presented here are 16 T cell receptor delta chains from one specimen sequenced in a study of gamma-delta T cells after stem cell transplantation. TCRdb reapplied CATT to the RT-PCR reads. Of around 3,000 delta-chain clones in the sample, 1.5% to 2% were seen once. The sequenced sample consisted of gamma-delta T cells. Receptors were obtained from a human donor. It is not recorded whose cells these are; they may come from a transplant donor.

This clone was detected a few times. The TCRdb protein, from a much larger clone, departs from this DNA's translation at residue 4, likely by read error; the protein shown derives from the DNA. This chain uses TRDV2 with TRDJ1, with 13 bases lining up with TRDD3. This CDR3 is 17 amino acids long. J lost 0 bases, V lost 5 bases, and 8 bases had no gene match. The germline V gene has CDR1 GEAIGNYY and CDR2 EKD. In nucleotides, the CDR3 is TGTGCCTGTGGCGCCTTACTGGGGGATACGTACACCGATAAACTCATCTTT. Translating gives CACGALLGDTYTDKLIF.

This clone was found a few times. TCRdb records a much larger clone's protein for this DNA, with a difference at residue 6 that likely arises from a read error; the protein given is the translation of the DNA. The chain combines TRDV2 with TRDJ1; TRDD3 aligns across 7 bases. V was clipped by 0 bases and J by 0 bases; unmatched bases: 6. The germline V gene encodes CDR1 GEAIGNYY and CDR2 EKD. The CDR3 spans 16 residues. The CDR3 DNA sequence: TGTGCCTGTGACACCATGGGGGAGGGGGACACCGATAAACTCATCTTT. This encodes CACDTMGEGDTDKLIF.

This chain uses TRDV2 with TRDJ1, with 9 bases aligning to TRDD3. Trimming took 3 bases from V and 0 from J; bases not matched to a gene: 10. The germline CDR1 and CDR2 sequences are GEAIGNYY and EKD. This CDR3 region has 17 residues. The CDR3 DNA reads TGTGCCTGTGACGTACTGGGGGACCCGACATACACCGATAAACTCATCTTT. It translates to CACDVLGDPTYTDKLIF.

As to this clone: A single base is all that separates this from a far larger clone, so a read error is likely. Other DNA sequences from this sample encode an identical CDR3 as well. The chain carries TRDV2 and TRDJ1; 9 bases align to TRDD3. CDR3 length: 19 residues. Looked up from germline, CDR1 is GEAIGNYY and CDR2 is EKD. Here the CDR3 DNA reads TGTGCCTGTGACTACCTTAAGGGGATACGGGGCGACGACACCGATAAACTTATCTTT. It yields the protein CACDYLKGIRGDDTDKLIF.

This clone was seen a handful of times. The protein TCRdb lists belongs to a much larger clone and differs from this DNA's translation at residue 14, which points to a read error; the protein shown is made from the DNA. The rearrangement uses TRDV2 and TRDJ1; TRDD3 aligns across 9 bases. The CDR3 runs to 18 residues. Per the germline V gene, CDR1 is GEAIGNYY and CDR2 is EKD. The CDR3 loop reads CACDSVSTGGRYTNKLIF. The CDR3 DNA sequence: TGTGCCTGTGACTCCGTTAGTACTGGGGGACGGTACACCAATAAACTCATCTTT.

This clone was recorded a few times. This likely traces to a read error, being one base from a far larger clone. This specimen includes other DNA sequences encoding the same CDR3. This chain joins TRDV2 and TRDJ1; 10 bases line up with TRDD3. Germline lookup yields CDR1 GEAIGNYY and CDR2 EKD. Unmatched junction bases numbered 13, after V lost 3 bases and J lost 1 base. The CDR3 sequence is 18 residues long. The CDR3: CACDAILGDARFTDKLIF. The DNA of the CDR3 is TGTGCCTGTGACGCAATACTGGGGGATGCTAGATTCACCGATAAACTCATCTTT.

Points on this clone: For this DNA, TCRdb reports the protein of a much larger clone, which diverges at residue 17, most likely from a read error; the protein presented here is translated directly from the DNA. The rearrangement joins TRDV2 to TRDJ1; the match to TRDD3 covers 10 bases. This CDR3 has 20 amino acids. Per the germline V gene, CDR1 is GEAIGNYY and CDR2 is EKD. CDR3 nucleotide sequence: TGTGCCTGTGACACGGTCTATGGGGGGGATACGCGGGGGGCCACCGATAGACTCATCTTT. Translated, it gives CACDTVYGGDTRGATDRLIF.

The V and J genes are TRDV2 and TRDJ1; TRDD3 matches 10 bases. Losses at the gene ends were 2 bases for V and 2 bases for J; bases not matched to a gene: 4. The CDR3 has 15 residues. Germline CDR1 is GEAIGNYY and CDR2 is EKD. CDR3 coding DNA: TGTGCCTGTGACAAAACTGGGGGATTTACCGATAAACTCATCTTT. The encoded protein is CACDKTGGFTDKLIF.

The table lists this clone with many counts. The likely explanation is a read error, given a far larger clone one base away. This rearrangement joins TRDV2 to TRDJ1; TRDD3 is a possible D gene (5 bases). The length of the CDR3 is 15 residues. Trimming shortened V by 3 bases and J by 0 bases, and 13 bases separated the two germline ends. Germline V gene sequence: CDR1 GEAIGNYY, CDR2 EKD. The CDR3 nucleotides are TGTGCCTGTGACGCAGTGGGGACGTACACCGATAAACTCATCTTT. As protein: CACDAVGTYTDKLIF.

To note about this clone: The TCRdb protein comes from a much larger clone and disagrees with this DNA's translation at residue 9, likely due to a read error; the protein given here is derived from the DNA. The V gene is TRDV2, the J gene TRDJ1, with TRDD3 matching 7 bases. The germline gives CDR1 GEAIGNYY, CDR2 EKD. The CDR3 is 18 residues long. Losses at the gene ends were 4 bases for V and 0 bases for J; bases not matched to a gene: 16. DNA for the CDR3: TGTGCCTGTGAACCTCTAACCTTACGGGGGATCCACACCGATAAACTCATCTTT. Protein: CACEPLTLRGIHTDKLIF.

This clone was recorded a few times. For this DNA, TCRdb reports the protein of a much larger clone, which diverges at residue 13, most likely from a read error; the protein presented here is translated directly from the DNA. The chain combines TRDV2 with TRDJ1, with 7 nucleotides matching TRDD3. The CDR3 runs 17 residues. The germline V gene has CDR1 GEAIGNYY and CDR2 EKD. The CDR3 coding sequence is TGTGCCTGTGACACTCTCGTTGGGGGACAATACACCAATAAACTCATCTTT. This sequence encodes CACDTLVGGQYTNKLIF.

This clone has just a few counts. A read error is the likely source, as a far larger clone sits one nucleotide away. Other DNA sequences in the sample encode the same CDR3. The rearrangement joins TRDV2 to TRDJ1; D gene ambiguous. Trimming removed 4 bases from V and 3 bases from J, with 20 bases in between. The CDR3 runs 16 residues. In germline, CDR1 is GEAIGNYY, CDR2 EKD. DNA for the CDR3: TGTGCCTGTGATGGCCTCCGAGGCGACGAGTCCGATAAACTCATCTTT. Its translation: CACDGLRGDESDKLIF.

On this clone itself: TCRdb's entry gives the protein of a much larger clone, which mismatches this DNA's translation at residue 4, likely from a read error; the protein reported here is translated from the DNA. The chain uses TRDV2 and TRDJ1, with 10 bases aligning to TRDD3. The CDR3 is 13 amino acids. J gave up 6 bases and V 6 bases, and 6 bases lay outside the gene matches. Germline CDR1 and CDR2: GEAIGNYY and EKD. CDR3 bases: TGTGCCTGTAACCAACTGGGGGATTATAAACTCATCTTT. Translation gives CACNQLGDYKLIF.

This clone was seen only a few times. This DNA's translation and the protein TCRdb lists, from a much larger clone, do not match at residue 7, likely due to a read error; the protein shown is translated from the DNA. The genes are TRDV2 and TRDJ1, with 11 nucleotides matching TRDD3. From germline, CDR1 is GEAIGNYY and CDR2 EKD. The J segment lost 4 bases and the V segment lost 0 bases, leaving 12 bases of the junction unmatched. The CDR3 extends over 18 amino acids. The CDR3 sequence: CACDTVGVLGDTHDKLIF. Here the CDR3 DNA reads TGTGCCTGTGACACCGTTGGGGTCCTGGGGGATACTCACGATAAACTCATCTTT.

CDR3 DNA sequence: TGTGCCTGTGACCCCGTTCTGGGGGATACTTCCATAACGTACACCGATAAACTCATCTTT. Translated, it gives CACDPVLGDTSITYTDKLIF. This chain joins TRDV2 and TRDJ1, with 11 bases that match TRDD3. This CDR3 spans 20 amino acids. The V segment lost 3 bases and the J segment 0 bases; nucleotides outside the gene matches: 17. The germline CDR1 and CDR2 sequences are GEAIGNYY and EKD.

This clone was recorded many times. A far larger clone is only one base removed, so a read error is likely. The chain has TRDV2 and TRDJ1; 9 bases match TRDD3. Germline lookup yields CDR1 GEAIGNYY and CDR2 EKD. The CDR3 runs 17 residues. Trimming cost V 3 bases and J 1 base; bases outside gene matches: 11. CDR3 sequence (DNA): TGTGCCTGTGACGCAGTGGGGGATATAAGGTCCACCGATAAACTCATCTTT. This gives the protein CACDAVGDIRSTDKLIF.